This entry features one T cell receptor beta chain sequence. The antigen is not known. The junction differs from germline at one of its ends, possibly a read error. The method was immunoSEQ multiplex PCR; TCRdb's version includes in-frame clones alone and lacks a portion of them. This sample has 30,000 or so clones, with 83% found just once. This entry belongs to a study of neoadjuvant nivolumab and ipilimumab in lung cancer. Study conclusions and caveats: Only two of four nivolumab-treated tumors gained richness and clonality by surgery.

The germline V gene has CDR1 MGHRA and CDR2 YSYEKL. The CDR3 is 16 amino acids. This clonotype was obtained from an adult with non-small cell lung cancer. The sample in question was tumor tissue, obtained after neoadjuvant nivolumab, alone or with ipilimumab, at or shortly before surgery. The chain carries TRBV4-1 and TRBJ2-3; D not certain. This CDR3 is CASSKEAVLGTDTQYF. The CDR3 DNA reads as TGCGCCAGCAGCAAAGAGGCGGTCTTAGGCACAGATACGCAGTATTTT.